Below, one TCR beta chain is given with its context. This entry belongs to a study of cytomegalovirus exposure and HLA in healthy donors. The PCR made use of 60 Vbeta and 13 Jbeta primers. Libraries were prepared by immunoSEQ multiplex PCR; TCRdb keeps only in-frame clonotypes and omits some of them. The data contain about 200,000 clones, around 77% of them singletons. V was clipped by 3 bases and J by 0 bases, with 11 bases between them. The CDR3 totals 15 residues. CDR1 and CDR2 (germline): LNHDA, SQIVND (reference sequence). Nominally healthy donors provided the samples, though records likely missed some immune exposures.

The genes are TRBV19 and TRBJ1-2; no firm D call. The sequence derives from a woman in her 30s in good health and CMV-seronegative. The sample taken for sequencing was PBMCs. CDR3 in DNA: TGTGCCAGTAGTATTGAGGGAGGGACTAACTATGGCTACACCTTC. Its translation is CASSIEGGTNYGYTF.